The next 9 T cell receptor beta chains were all read from a single sample in a study of CD8 T cells in Susac syndrome. cDNA came from approximately 0.5 to 1 ug RNA primed by random hexamers. TCRdb recomputed calls from the immunoSEQ multiplex PCR reads with MiXCR, one row per CDR3 protein. The top ten hold 0.25% to 0.3% of the sample, which has more than 100,000 distinct CDR3 sequences, around 94% seen once. The sequenced sample was CD8+ T cells from PBMCs. The receptors here all came from a human donor with Susac syndrome.

The DNA of the CDR3 is TGTGCCAGCACATCGATACAGGGAGGAGGCACTGAAGCTTTCTTT. Its translation is CASTSIQGGGTEAFF. The chain employs TRBV2 and TRBJ1-1, with a tentative D call TRBD1 (6 bases). In germline, CDR1 is SNHLY, CDR2 FYNNEI. The length of the CDR3 is 15 residues. V was pared by 7 bases and J by 4 bases, with 19 bases between.

The chain joins TRBV12-5 to TRBJ2-7; D is unresolved. Germline CDR1 LGHNT, CDR2 FRNRAP. The CDR3 is 14 amino acids. Trimming left V 0 bases short and J 0 bases short, with 6 bases between. The CDR3 nucleotides read TGTGCTAGTGGTTTGGTAGGGATCTCCTACGAGCAGTACTTC. The encoded protein is CASGLVGISYEQYF.

The rearrangement joins TRBV5-1 to TRBJ1-1; the match to TRBD1 covers 7 bases. The CDR3 has 13 amino acids. The V and J ends lost 3 bases and 5 bases, in that order; junction bases with no gene match: 4. Per the germline V gene, CDR1 is SGHRS and CDR2 is YFSETQ. CDR3 region: CASSYKGATEAFF. The CDR3 nucleotides read TGCGCCAGCAGCTATAAGGGGGCGACTGAAGCTTTCTTT.

This clonotype was picked up a small number of times. The chain combines TRBV7-9 with TRBJ2-7; 7 bases align to TRBD1. The V gene's germline CDR1 is SEHNR and CDR2 FQNEAQ (reference sequence). The CDR3 has 14 residues. The trim removed 2 bases at V and 2 bases at J, leaving 3 bases unmatched. For the CDR3, the DNA is TGTGCCAGCAGCTTACTTGACAGGGCCTACGAGCAGTACTTC. This gives the protein CASSLLDRAYEQYF.

This chain connects TRBV4-3 to TRBJ2-2; 7 nucleotides line up with TRBD1. Per the germline V gene, CDR1 is LGHNA and CDR2 is YSLEER. The CDR3 sequence is 16 residues long. The V gene end was trimmed by 4 bases and the J gene end by 7 bases; junction bases not matched to a gene: 12. The CDR3 is CASSRVVDRENGELFF. Here the CDR3 DNA reads TGCGCCAGCAGCCGAGTAGTCGACAGGGAGAACGGGGAGCTGTTTTTT.

The chain couples TRBV4-3 to TRBJ2-5; D possibly corresponds to TRBD1 (7 bases). The CDR3 is 15 amino acids. Germline-derived CDR1 and CDR2 are LGHNA and YSLEER. V gave up 0 bases and J gave up 5 bases, with 13 bases separating them. CDR3 DNA: TGCGCCAGCAGCCAAGACCTGACAGGGAGGGAGACCCAGTACTTC. Protein: CASSQDLTGRETQYF.

The chain links TRBV27 to TRBJ2-1, with D perhaps TRBD2 (5 bases). Germline V CDR1 and CDR2: MNHEY, SMNVEV (reference sequence). This CDR3 comprises 13 residues. V lost 2 bases, J lost 6 bases, and 8 bases lay in between. CDR3 sequence: CASSLGLSNEQFF. In DNA, the CDR3 is TGTGCCAGCAGTTTAGGACTGTCCAATGAGCAGTTCTTC.

The chain couples TRBV25-1 to TRBJ1-5, with D perhaps matching TRBD1 (5 bases). This CDR3 region has 15 residues. V lost 6 bases to trimming and J lost 2 bases, with 14 bases between them. Looked up from germline, CDR1 is MGHDK and CDR2 is SYGVNS. In DNA, the CDR3 is TGTGCCAGCAGCCCTAAGGGGCAGCGCAATCAGCCCCAGCATTTT. Translating gives CASSPKGQRNQPQHF.

This chain uses TRBV27 with TRBJ1-2; tentative D call: TRBD1 (5 bases). The CDR3 runs 14 residues. The V and J ends lost 5 bases and 8 bases respectively, with 18 bases between them. CDR1 MNHEY and CDR2 SMNVEV come from the germline V gene (reference sequence). CDR3 nucleotides: TGTGCCAGCAGTCCCTTCCCGGGGGGTCTGGGCTACACCTTC. Its translation is CASSPFPGGLGYTF.